The present TCR beta chain was sequenced within a study of T-cell reconstitution after alpha-beta-depleted transplantation in children. The authors prepared the TCRbeta library with unique molecular identifiers. MiXCR was run by TCRdb on the PCR reads, yielding one entry per CDR3 protein. The sample consists of 190,000 or so distinct CDR3 sequences, roughly 7.5% of them appearing once. This clonotype occurred many times. Germline CDR1 reads MNHEY; CDR2 reads SVGAGI. CDR3 size: 17 residues. The ends were cut back, 4 bases at V and 0 bases at J, with 16 bases in the middle. Here the sequenced sample was PBMCs from the stem cell graft donor, taken from the stem cell graft. This TCR was sampled from a human donor who donated a stem cell graft to a child with Wiskott-Aldrich syndrome. The chain is built from TRBV6-5 and TRBJ1-3; possibly TRBD1 for D (5 bases). CDR3 in amino acids: CASSSPGLTISGNTIYF. CDR3 bases: TGTGCCAGCAGTTCTCCGGGACTTACCATCTCTGGAAACACCATATATTTT.